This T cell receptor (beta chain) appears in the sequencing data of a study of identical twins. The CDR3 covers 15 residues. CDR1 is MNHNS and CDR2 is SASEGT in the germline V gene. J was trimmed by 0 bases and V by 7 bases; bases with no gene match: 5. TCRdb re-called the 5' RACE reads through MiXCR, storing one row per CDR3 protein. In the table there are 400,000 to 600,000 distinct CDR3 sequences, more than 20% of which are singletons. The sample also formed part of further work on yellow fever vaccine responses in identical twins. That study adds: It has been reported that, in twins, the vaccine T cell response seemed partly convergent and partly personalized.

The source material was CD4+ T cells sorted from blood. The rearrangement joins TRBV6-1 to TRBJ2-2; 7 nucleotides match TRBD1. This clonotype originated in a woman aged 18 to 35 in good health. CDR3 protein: CASIKGAANTGELFF. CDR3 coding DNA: TGTGCCAGCATCAAGGGGGCCGCGAACACCGGGGAGCTGTTTTTT.